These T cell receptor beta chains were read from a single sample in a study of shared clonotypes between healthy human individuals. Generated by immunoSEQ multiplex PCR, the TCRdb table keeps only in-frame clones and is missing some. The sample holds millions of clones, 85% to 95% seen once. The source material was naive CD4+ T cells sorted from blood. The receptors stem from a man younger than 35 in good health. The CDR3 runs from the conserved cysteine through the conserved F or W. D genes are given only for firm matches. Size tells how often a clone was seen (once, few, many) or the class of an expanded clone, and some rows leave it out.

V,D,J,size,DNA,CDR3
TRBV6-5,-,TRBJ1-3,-,TGTGCCAGCAGTTATGGAGCGGGCTCTGGAAACACCATATATTTT,CASSYGAGSGNTIYF
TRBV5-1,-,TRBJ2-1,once,TGCGCCAGCAGCGGGACCTCTAATTCTGGGGACAAGGTCAATGAGCAGTTCTTC,CASSGTSNSGDKVNEQFF
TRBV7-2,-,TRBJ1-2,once,TGTGCCAGCAGCTCAATACAGGGCAGGGGTAACTATGGCTACACCTTC,CASSSIQGRGNYGYTF
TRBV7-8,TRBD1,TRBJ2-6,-,TGTGCCAGCAGCTTAGGACAGGGCTCTGGGGCCAACGTCCTGACTTTC,CASSLGQGSGANVLTF
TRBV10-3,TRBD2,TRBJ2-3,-,TGTGCCATCAGTCAGACTAGCGGGAGCACAGATACGCAGTATTTT,CAISQTSGSTDTQYF
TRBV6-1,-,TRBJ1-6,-,TGTGCCAGCAGTGAATCGGTCAATTCACCCCTCCACTTT,CASSESVNSPLHF
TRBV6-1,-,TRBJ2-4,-,TGTGCCAGCAGTGACCTAGAGAGAGCCAAAAACATTCAGTACTTC,CASSDLERAKNIQYF
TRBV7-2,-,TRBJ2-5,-,TGTGCCAGCAGCTTAGCGGGTGAGACCCAGTACTTC,CASSLAGETQYF
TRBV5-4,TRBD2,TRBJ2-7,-,TGTGCCAGCAGCCCTGTGGGGCGGGAGGCCGAGCAGTACTTC,CASSPVGREAEQYF
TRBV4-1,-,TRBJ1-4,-,TGCGCCAGCAGCCTTATGGGTCCATCCGAACTCGCAACTAATGAAAAACTGTTTTTT,CASSLMGPSELATNEKLFF
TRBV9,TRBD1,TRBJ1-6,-,TGTGCCAGCAGCCCCCGACAGGGGGGATCACCCCTCCACTTT,CASSPRQGGSPLHF
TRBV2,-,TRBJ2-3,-,TGTGCCAGCAGTGTAACTGGGTCGGATACGCAGTATTTT,CASSVTGSDTQYF
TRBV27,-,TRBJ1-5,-,TGTGCCAGCAGCCCCGGGGTCACGCCCCAGCATTTT,CASSPGVTPQHF
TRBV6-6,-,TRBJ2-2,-,TGTGCCAGCAGTTATTACGGGGGATCCGGGGAGCTGTTTTTT,CASSYYGGSGELFF
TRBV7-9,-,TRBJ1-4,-,TGTGCCAGCAGCTTCTCCTCGGGCAGGCGAACAACTAATGAAAAACTGTTTTTT,CASSFSSGRRTTNEKLFF
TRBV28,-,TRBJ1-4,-,TGTGCCAGCAGTTTAATGGGGCCCGGTGAAAAACTGTTTTTT,CASSLMGPGEKLFF
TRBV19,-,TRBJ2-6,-,TGTGCCAGTAAATCCTCTGGGGCCAACGTCCTGACTTTC,CASKSSGANVLTF
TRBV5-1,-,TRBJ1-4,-,TGCGCCAGCAGCCTGGCGCCAGGGACTAATGAAAAACTGTTTTTT,CASSLAPGTNEKLFF
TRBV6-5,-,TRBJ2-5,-,TGTGCCAGCAGTCCCCGGGCCCCGGACCGCGAGACCCAGTACTTC,CASSPRAPDRETQYF
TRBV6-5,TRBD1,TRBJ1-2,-,TGTGCCAGCAGTTTAGACAGGGCTGGCTACACCTTC,CASSLDRAGYTF
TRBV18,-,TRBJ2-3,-,TGTGCCAGCTCCCGGGACCCCCAGGCAGATACGCAGTATTTT,CASSRDPQADTQYF
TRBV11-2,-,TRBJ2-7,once,TGTGCCAGCAGCGCCGGGACTTTGGGCGAGCAGTACTTC,CASSAGTLGEQYF
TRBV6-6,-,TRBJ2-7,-,TGTGCCACCCTTCGGGCCATCGGAGGCGAGCAGTACTTC,CATLRAIGGEQYF
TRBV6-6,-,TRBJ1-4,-,TGTGCCAGCAGTTTGCCAGGGCGGGATGAAAAACTGTTTTTT,CASSLPGRDEKLFF
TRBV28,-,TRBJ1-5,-,TGTGCCAGCAGGTTGGACAGACGCAATCAGCCCCAGCATTTT,CASRLDRRNQPQHF
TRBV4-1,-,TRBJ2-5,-,TGCGCCAGCAGCCAAGCGGACGGGAAACGTGGAGAGACCCAGTACTTC,CASSQADGKRGETQYF
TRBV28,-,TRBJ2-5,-,TGTGCCAGCAGTCTAGTCGCGGGCCCGGAGACCCAGTACTTC,CASSLVAGPETQYF
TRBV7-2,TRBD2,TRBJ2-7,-,TGTGCCAGCAGCTTACTAGCGGGAGGGCCTTTCTACGAGCAGTACTTC,CASSLLAGGPFYEQYF
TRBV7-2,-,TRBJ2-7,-,TGTGCCAGCAGCGCAGCCTCCTACGAGCAGTACTTC,CASSAASYEQYF
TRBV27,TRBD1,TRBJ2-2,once,TGTGCCAGCAGTTTATTAGACAGGGTAGCCGGGGAGCTGTTTTTT,CASSLLDRVAGELFF
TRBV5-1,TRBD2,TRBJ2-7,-,TGCGCCAGCAGCGAGACTAGCGGGGGTCCCTACGAGCAGTACTTC,CASSETSGGPYEQYF
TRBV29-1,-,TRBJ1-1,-,TGCAGCGTGAGCGGTTTGGCTGAAGCTTTCTTT,CSVSGLAEAFF
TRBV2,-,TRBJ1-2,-,TGTGCCAGCAGTGACCCCAGGGGCTATGGCTACACCTTC,CASSDPRGYGYTF
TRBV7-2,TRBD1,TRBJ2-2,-,TGTGCCAGCAGCTTAATACAGGGGAAGAGCTCCGGGGAGCTGTTTTTT,CASSLIQGKSSGELFF
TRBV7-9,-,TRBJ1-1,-,TGTGCCAGTACGGGAAAGGGAGGCGAAACGAACACTGAAGCTTTCTTT,CASTGKGGETNTEAFF
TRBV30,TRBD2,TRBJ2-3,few,TGTGCCAGGGATGTGGGGGGAGGGACAGATACGCAGTATTTT,CARDVGGGTDTQYF
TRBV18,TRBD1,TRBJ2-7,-,TGTGCCAGCTCACCCTACAGGGGGGAACCCTACGAGCAGTACTTC,CASSPYRGEPYEQYF
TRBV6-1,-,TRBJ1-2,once,TGTGCCAGCAGTACGACAGTGGGCTATGGCTACACCTTC,CASSTTVGYGYTF
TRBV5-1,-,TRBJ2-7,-,TGCGCCAGCAGTTTTGGGTCCTACGAGCAGTACTTC,CASSFGSYEQYF
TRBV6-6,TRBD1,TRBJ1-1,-,TGTGCCAGCAGTTTCCCGGGACAGACGAACACTGAAGCTTTCTTT,CASSFPGQTNTEAFF
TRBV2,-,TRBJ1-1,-,TGTGCCGGAGGGGGGTTAGCGGTCACTGAAGCTTTCTTT,CAGGGLAVTEAFF
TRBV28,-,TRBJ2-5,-,TGTGCCAGCAAGGGGACTGTACGCCAAGAGACCCAGTACTTC,CASKGTVRQETQYF
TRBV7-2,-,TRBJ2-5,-,TGTGCCAGCAGCCAGGGAGGTCAAGAGACCCAGTACTTC,CASSQGGQETQYF
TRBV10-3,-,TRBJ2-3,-,TGTGCCATCAGTGAGGGTCTCCGGGACATTAGCACAGATACGCAGTATTTT,CAISEGLRDISTDTQYF
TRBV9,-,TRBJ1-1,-,TGTGCCAGCACTATGGATCACGCTTTCTTT,CASTMDHAFF
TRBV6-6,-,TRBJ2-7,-,TGTGCCAGCAGTTACGGCCGAACATCCTACGAGCAGTACTTC,CASSYGRTSYEQYF
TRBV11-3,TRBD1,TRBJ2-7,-,TGTGCCAGCAGCCCGGAAGACAGGGCCTACGAGCAGTACTTC,CASSPEDRAYEQYF
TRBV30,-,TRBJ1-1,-,TGTGCCTGGAGGGGGACACTGAACACTGAAGCTTTCTTT,CAWRGTLNTEAFF
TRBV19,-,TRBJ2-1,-,TGTGCCAGTAGGTCCCTAGCAGCCTACAATGAGCAGTTCTTC,CASRSLAAYNEQFF
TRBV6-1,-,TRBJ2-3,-,TGTGCCAGCAGATCGGCAGGCACAGATACGCAGTATTTT,CASRSAGTDTQYF
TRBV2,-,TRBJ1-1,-,TGTGCCAGCGTTGTTGGGGTTAAGGACCAGAACACTGAAGCTTTCTTT,CASVVGVKDQNTEAFF
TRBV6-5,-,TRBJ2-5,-,TGTGCCAGCAGCCAAACGAGGGGGGAGACCCAGTACTTC,CASSQTRGETQYF
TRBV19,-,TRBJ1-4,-,TGTGCCAGTAGTATAGATGGGCCGGGTGAAAAACTGTTTTTT,CASSIDGPGEKLFF
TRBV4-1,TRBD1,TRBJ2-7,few,TGCGCCAGCAGCCAGGGACAGGGGGCCTACGAGCAGTACTTC,CASSQGQGAYEQYF